The 5 T cell receptor beta chains below all came from one sample that was sequenced in a study of T cell responses to AZD1222 COVID-19 vaccine (dated by TCRdb to the early 2020s). The library was built by means of the immunoSEQ multiplex PCR assay. TCRdb stores this immuneACCESS table with in-frame sequences only. Part of the clones is absent; in the studies checked, under half of the shortfall reflects unresolved V genes, and no reason is known for the rest. A total of over 120,000 clones appear in this sample, about 93% of them only once. The ten most abundant clones make up 3.5% to 4.5% of the sample. What this sample's time point label stands for: baseline before first vaccination. Sequences were derived from peripheral blood, sampled on day 0 of AZD1222 vaccination. The receptors shown here come from an adult in good health.

The rearrangement uses TRBV9 and TRBJ2-7, with TRBD1 identical over 7 bases. The CDR3 is 15 amino acids. J lost 4 bases, V lost 3 bases, and 10 bases had no gene match. Per the germline V gene, CDR1 is SGDLS and CDR2 is YYNGEE. The CDR3 region is CASSEIQGSTYEQYF. The CDR3 coding sequence is TGTGCCAGCAGCGAGATACAGGGGAGCACTTACGAGCAGTACTTC.

This clone has only one observation. The gene calls are TRBV27 and TRBJ1-2, with D perhaps matching TRBD1 (5 bases). V was pared by 3 bases and J by 8 bases, with 13 bases between. The CDR3 is 13 amino acids. Germline V lookup: CDR1 MNHEY, CDR2 SMNVEV (reference sequence). The CDR3 here is CASSFVQGGGYTF. In DNA, the CDR3 is TGTGCCAGCAGTTTTGTTCAGGGCGGCGGCTACACCTTC.

The chain couples TRBV5-1 to TRBJ1-5, with D possibly TRBD1 on 5 matching bases. Trimming cost V 2 bases and J 0 bases, with 9 bases left between them. This CDR3 comprises 15 residues. Germline CDR1 and CDR2: SGHRS and YFSETQ. CDR3 nucleotide sequence: TGCGCCAGCAGCTTCGGCGGGGCTAGCAATCAGCCCCAGCATTTT. Translated, it gives CASSFGGASNQPQHF.

The chain recombines TRBV7-2 with TRBJ2-2; 7 bases map to TRBD2. V gave up 5 bases and J gave up 3 bases; unmatched junction bases: 12. This CDR3 comprises 17 residues. From germline, CDR1 is SGHTA and CDR2 FQGNSA. The CDR3 DNA follows: TGTGCCAGCAGCCTGCGGGGGAGGATGGCGGACACCGGGGAGCTGTTTTTT. This gives the protein CASSLRGRMADTGELFF.

The J gene is TRBJ2-1, the V gene TRBV5-1; D is undetermined. There are 12 residues in the CDR3. Trimming took 0 bases from V and 7 from J, leaving 5 bases between them. Germline lookup yields CDR1 SGHRS and CDR2 YFSETQ. CDR3 amino acids: CASSLAWNEQFF. The CDR3 DNA reads as TGCGCCAGCAGCTTGGCCTGGAATGAGCAGTTCTTC.